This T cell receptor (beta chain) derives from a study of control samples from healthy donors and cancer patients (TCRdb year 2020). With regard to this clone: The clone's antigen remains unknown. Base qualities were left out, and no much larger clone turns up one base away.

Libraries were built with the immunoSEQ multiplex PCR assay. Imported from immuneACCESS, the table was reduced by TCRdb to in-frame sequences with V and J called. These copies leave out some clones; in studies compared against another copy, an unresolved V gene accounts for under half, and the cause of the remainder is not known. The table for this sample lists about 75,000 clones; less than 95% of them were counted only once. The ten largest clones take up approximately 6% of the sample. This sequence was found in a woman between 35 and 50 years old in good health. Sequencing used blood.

The CDR3 loop reads CASSELAQYNEKLFF. The sequence in DNA is TGTGCCAGCAGTGAATTGGCACAGTATAATGAAAAACTGTTTTTT. The rearranged chain carries TRBV25-1 and TRBJ1-4; the D gene cannot be resolved reliably. Relative to germline, V is 1 base shorter and J is 4 bases shorter, with 10 bases between their ends. From a lookup of the germline V gene, CDR1 and CDR2 are MGHDK and SYGVNS. Its CDR3 holds 15 amino acids, cysteine through phenylalanine. Only the CDR3 DNA stays, 45 bases, in frame from base 1.